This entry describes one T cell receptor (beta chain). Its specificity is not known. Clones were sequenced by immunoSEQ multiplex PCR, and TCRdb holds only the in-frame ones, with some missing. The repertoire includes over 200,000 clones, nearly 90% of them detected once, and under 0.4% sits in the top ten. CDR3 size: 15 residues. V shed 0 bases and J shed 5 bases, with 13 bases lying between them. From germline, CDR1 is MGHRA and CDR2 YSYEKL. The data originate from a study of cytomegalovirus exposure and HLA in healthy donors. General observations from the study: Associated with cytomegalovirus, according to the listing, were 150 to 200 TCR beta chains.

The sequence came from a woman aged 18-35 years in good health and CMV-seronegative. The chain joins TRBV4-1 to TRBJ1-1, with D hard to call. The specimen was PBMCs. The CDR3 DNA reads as TGCGCCAGCAGCCAAGAGGCCTCCCCGGGTACTGAAGCTTTCTTT. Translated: CASSQEASPGTEAFF.